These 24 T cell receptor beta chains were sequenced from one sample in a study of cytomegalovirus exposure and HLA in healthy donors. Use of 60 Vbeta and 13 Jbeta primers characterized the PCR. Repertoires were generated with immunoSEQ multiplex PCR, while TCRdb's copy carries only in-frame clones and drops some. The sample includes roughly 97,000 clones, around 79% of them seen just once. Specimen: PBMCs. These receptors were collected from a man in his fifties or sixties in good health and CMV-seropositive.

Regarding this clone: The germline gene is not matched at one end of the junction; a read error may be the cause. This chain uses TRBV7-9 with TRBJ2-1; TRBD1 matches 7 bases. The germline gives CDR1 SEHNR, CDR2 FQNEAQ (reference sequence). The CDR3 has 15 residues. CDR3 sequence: CSSSDRDRLYNEQFF. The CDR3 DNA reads TGTTCCAGCAGCGACCGGGACAGACTATACAATGAGCAGTTCTTC.

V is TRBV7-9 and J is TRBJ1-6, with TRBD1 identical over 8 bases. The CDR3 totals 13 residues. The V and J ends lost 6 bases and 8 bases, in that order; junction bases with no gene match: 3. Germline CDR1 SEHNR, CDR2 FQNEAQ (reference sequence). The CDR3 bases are TGTGCCAGCAGGCAACAGGGGGATTCACCCCTCCACTTT. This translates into CASRQQGDSPLHF. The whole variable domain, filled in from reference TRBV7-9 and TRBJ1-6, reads DTGVSQNPRHKITKRGQNVTFRCDPISEHNRLYWYRQTLGQGPEFLTYFQNEAQLEKSRLLSDRFSAERPKGSFSTLEIQRTEQGDSAMYLCASRQQGDSPLHFGNGTRLTVT.

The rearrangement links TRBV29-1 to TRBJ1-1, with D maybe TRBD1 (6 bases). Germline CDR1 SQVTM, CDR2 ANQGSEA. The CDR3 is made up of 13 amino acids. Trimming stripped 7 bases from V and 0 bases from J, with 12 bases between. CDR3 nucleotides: TGCAGCGCTCGACAGGTGCTGAACACTGAAGCTTTCTTT. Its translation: CSARQVLNTEAFF.

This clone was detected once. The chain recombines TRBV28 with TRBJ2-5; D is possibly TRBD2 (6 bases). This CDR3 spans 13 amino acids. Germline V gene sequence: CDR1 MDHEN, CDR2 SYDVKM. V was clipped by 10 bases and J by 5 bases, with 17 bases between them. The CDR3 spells CATVRGGEETQYF. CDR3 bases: TGTGCCACCGTCCGGGGCGGGGAGGAGACCCAGTACTTC.

CDR3 sequence: CASSQDKADRAPSRHNEKLFF. For the CDR3, the DNA is TGCGCCAGCAGCCAAGATAAGGCGGACAGGGCCCCCTCCAGACATAATGAAAAACTGTTTTTT. V usage is TRBV4-1 and J usage is TRBJ1-4; 8 nucleotides agree with TRBD1. The junction had 19 bases not matched to a gene; V was cut back by 0 bases and J by 4 bases. The CDR3 spans 21 residues. Germline lookup yields CDR1 MGHRA and CDR2 YSYEKL.

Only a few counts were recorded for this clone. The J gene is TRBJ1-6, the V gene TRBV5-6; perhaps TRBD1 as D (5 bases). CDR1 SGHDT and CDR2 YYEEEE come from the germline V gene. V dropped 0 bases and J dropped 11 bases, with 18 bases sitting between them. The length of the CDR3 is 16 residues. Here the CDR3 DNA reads TGTGCCAGCAGCTTGGCAGGGAAGGGGTCTGACCCACCCCTCCACTTT. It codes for CASSLAGKGSDPPLHF.

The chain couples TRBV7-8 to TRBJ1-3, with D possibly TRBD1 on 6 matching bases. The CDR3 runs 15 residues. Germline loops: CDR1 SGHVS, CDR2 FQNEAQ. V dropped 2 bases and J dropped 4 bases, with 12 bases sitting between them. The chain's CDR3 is CASSLTQGIGNTIYF. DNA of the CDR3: TGTGCCAGCAGCTTAACCCAGGGGATCGGAAACACCATATATTTT.

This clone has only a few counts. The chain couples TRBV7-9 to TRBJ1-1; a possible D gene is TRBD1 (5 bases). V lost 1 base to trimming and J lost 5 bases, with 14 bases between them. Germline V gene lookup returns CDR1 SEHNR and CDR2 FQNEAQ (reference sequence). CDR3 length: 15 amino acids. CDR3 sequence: CASSLVRGRPTEAFF. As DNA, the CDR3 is TGTGCCAGCAGCTTAGTTAGGGGTCGGCCGACTGAAGCTTTCTTT.

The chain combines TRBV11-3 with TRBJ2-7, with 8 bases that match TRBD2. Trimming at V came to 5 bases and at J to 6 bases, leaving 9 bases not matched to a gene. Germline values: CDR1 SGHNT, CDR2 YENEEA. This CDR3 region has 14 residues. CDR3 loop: CASSRHGGAPEQYF. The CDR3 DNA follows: TGTGCCAGCAGCAGGCACGGGGGGGCGCCCGAGCAGTACTTC.

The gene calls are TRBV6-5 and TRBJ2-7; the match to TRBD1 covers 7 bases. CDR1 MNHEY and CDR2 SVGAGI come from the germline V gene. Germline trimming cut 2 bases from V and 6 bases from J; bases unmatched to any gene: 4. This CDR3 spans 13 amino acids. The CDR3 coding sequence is TGTGCCAGCAGTTACCTTGACAGGGCCGAGCAGTACTTC. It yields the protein CASSYLDRAEQYF.

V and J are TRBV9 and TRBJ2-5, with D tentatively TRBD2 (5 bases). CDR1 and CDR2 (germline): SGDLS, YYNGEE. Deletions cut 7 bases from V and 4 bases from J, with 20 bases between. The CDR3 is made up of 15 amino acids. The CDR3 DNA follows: TGTGCCAGCGCATTGTTAGAGAGCGGTCTAGAGACCCAGTACTTC. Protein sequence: CASALLESGLETQYF. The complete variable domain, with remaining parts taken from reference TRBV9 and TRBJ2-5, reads DSGVTQTPKHLITATGQRVTLRCSPRSGDLSVYWYQQSLDQGLQFLIQYYNGEERAKGNILERFSAQQFPDLHSELNLSSLELGDSALYFCASALLESGLETQYFGPGTRLLVL.

CDR3 sequence: CASSPGLAVYEQYF. For the CDR3, the DNA is TGTGCCAGCAGTCCGGGACTAGCGGTCTACGAGCAGTACTTC. The chain uses TRBV27 and TRBJ2-7, with 11 bases fitting TRBD2. Germline CDR1 and CDR2: MNHEY and SMNVEV (reference sequence). The ends lost 5 bases at V and 3 bases at J; junction bases unmatched: 3. CDR3 length: 14 amino acids.

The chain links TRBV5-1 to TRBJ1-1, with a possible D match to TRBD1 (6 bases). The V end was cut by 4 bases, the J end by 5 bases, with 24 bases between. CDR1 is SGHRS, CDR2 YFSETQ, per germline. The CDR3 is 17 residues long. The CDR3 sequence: CASSLGTFGWSGTEAFF. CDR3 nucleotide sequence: TGCGCCAGCAGCCTAGGGACATTCGGATGGTCGGGGACTGAAGCTTTCTTT.

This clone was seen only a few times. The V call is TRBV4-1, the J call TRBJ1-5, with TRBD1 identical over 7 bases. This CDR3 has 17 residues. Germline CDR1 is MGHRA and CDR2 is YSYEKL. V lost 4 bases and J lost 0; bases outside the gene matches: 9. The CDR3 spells CASSPPPTGVSNQPQHF. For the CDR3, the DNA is TGCGCCAGCAGCCCTCCCCCTACAGGGGTTAGCAATCAGCCCCAGCATTTT.

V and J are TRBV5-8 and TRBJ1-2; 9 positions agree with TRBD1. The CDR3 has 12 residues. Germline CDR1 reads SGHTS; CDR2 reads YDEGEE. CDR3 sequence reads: CTTGTGPYGYTF. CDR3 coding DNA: TGTACGACCGGGACAGGGCCTTATGGCTACACCTTC.

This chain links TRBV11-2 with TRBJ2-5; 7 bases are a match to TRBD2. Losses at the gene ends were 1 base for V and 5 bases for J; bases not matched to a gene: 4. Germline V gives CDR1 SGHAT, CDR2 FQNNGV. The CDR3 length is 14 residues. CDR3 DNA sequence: TGTGCCAGCAGCTTAGGAAGCGGGGTCGAGACCCAGTACTTC. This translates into CASSLGSGVETQYF.

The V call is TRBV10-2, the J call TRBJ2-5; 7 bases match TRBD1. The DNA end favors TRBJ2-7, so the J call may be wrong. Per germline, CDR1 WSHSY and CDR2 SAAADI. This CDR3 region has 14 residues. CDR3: CASVEPRGSYEQYF. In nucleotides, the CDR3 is TGCGCCAGCGTAGAACCCAGGGGGTCCTACGAGCAGTACTTC.

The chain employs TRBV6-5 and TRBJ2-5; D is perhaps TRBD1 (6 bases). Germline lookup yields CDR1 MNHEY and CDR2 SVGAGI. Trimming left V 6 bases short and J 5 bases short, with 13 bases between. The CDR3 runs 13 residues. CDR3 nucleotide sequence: TGTGCCAGCAGCAGACAGGCCGGGGAGACCCAGTACTTC. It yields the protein CASSRQAGETQYF.

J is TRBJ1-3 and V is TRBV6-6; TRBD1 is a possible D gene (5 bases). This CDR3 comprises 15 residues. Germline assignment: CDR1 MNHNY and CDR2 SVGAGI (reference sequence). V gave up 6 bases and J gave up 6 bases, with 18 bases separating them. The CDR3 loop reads CASSPGHGAENTIYF. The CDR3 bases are TGTGCCAGCAGCCCCGGACATGGGGCTGAAAACACCATATATTTT.

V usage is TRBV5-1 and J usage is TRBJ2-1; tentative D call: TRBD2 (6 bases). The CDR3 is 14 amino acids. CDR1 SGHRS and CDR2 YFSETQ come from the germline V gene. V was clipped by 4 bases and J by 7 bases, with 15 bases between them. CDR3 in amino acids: CASSLTIGTNEQFF. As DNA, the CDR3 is TGCGCCAGCAGCCTAACAATCGGGACTAATGAGCAGTTCTTC.

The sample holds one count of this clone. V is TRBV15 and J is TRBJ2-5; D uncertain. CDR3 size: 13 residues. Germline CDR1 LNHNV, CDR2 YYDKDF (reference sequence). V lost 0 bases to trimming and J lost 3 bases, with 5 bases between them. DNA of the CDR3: TGTGCCACCAGCAGAGATACGGAAGAGACCCAGTACTTC. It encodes CATSRDTEETQYF.

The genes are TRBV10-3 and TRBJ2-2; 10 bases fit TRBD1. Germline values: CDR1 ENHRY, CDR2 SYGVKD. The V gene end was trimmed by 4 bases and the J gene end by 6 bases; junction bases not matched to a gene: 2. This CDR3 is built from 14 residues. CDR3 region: CAISGQGAAGELFF. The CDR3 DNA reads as TGTGCCATCAGTGGACAGGGGGCTGCCGGGGAGCTGTTTTTT.

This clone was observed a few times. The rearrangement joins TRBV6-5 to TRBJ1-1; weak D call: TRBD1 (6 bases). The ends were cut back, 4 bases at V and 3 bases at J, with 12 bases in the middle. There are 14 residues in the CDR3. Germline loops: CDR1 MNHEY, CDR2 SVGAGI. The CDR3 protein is CASSFGQPYTEAFF. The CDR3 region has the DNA TGTGCCAGCAGTTTTGGACAGCCATACACTGAAGCTTTCTTT.

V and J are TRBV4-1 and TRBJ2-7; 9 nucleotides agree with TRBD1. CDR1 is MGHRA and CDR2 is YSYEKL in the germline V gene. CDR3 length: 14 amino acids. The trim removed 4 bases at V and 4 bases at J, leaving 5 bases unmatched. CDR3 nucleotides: TGCGCCAGCAGCCTCTTAGACAGGGGGTACGAGCAGTACTTC. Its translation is CASSLLDRGYEQYF.